These 8 T cell receptor beta chains originate from one sample sequenced in a study of beta chain features in type 1 diabetes (dated by TCRdb to the late 2010s). Broader findings and caveats from the paper: In all four CD4+ subsets, TCRB CDR3 length was moderately but significantly shorter in type 1 diabetes patients.

Their recognized antigens are unknown. Libraries were constructed by the immunoSEQ multiplex PCR assay. The entire isolated RNA was reverse transcribed using the High Capacity cDNA Reverse Transcription Kit, and thus expressed TCRB transcripts were sequenced. In its TCRdb copy, this immuneACCESS table keeps in-frame sequences only and misses some clones. Where compared with another copy, unresolved V genes explain less than half of these, and the others have no known cause. Here the sample has about 180,000 clones; under 9.5% occur a single time. The ten biggest clones cover about 0.5% of the sample. Sequencing was performed on central memory CD4+ T cells from blood. The receptors originated from a man aged 18 to 29 with type 1 diabetes.

There are a few counts of this clone. The DNA of the CDR3 is TGCGCCAGCAGCCTTGGACAGGGGGCCCACGAGCAGTACTTC. This sequence encodes CASSLGQGAHEQYF. The chain combines TRBV5-1 with TRBJ2-5; 11 nucleotides agree with TRBD1. The DNA end favors TRBJ2-7, so the J call may be wrong. Germline CDR1 is SGHRS and CDR2 is YFSETQ. This CDR3 is built from 14 residues.

This chain connects TRBV28 to TRBJ1-1, with 9 bases lining up with TRBD1. CDR3 length: 14 residues. V was clipped by 5 bases and J by 4 bases; unmatched bases: 5. Germline-derived CDR1 and CDR2 are MDHEN and SYDVKM. CDR3 sequence (DNA): TGTGCCAGCAGTGTACAGGGGGCGTCCACTGAAGCTTTCTTT. Protein: CASSVQGASTEAFF.

This clone occurred a few times. The chain has TRBV2 and TRBJ2-2, with 7 bases that match TRBD1. Germline V gene lookup returns CDR1 SNHLY and CDR2 FYNNEI. The CDR3 contains 12 residues. Trimming took 11 bases from V and 0 from J; bases not matched to a gene: 0. The CDR3, as DNA: TGTGCCGACAGGGCGAACACCGGGGAGCTGTTTTTT. The encoded protein is CADRANTGELFF. Full variable domain (missing parts from reference TRBV2 and TRBJ2-2): EPEVTQTPSHQVTQMGQEVILRCVPISNHLYFYWYRQILGQKVEFLVSFYNNEISEKSEIFDDQFSVERPDGSNFTLKIRSTKLEDSAMYFCADRANTGELFFGEGSRLTVL.

The chain recombines TRBV18 with TRBJ1-1, with a possible D match to TRBD1 (5 bases). Germline V gives CDR1 KGHSH, CDR2 LQKENI. V dropped 2 bases and J dropped 4 bases, with 20 bases sitting between them. This CDR3 is 17 amino acids long. This CDR3 is CASSPSRSGLGSTEAFF. CDR3 in DNA: TGTGCCAGCTCACCATCCCGTTCAGGGTTGGGGTCCACTGAAGCTTTCTTT. The variable domain in full, completed from reference TRBV18 and TRBJ1-1, reads NAGVMQNPRHLVRRRGQEARLRCSPMKGHSHVYWYRQLPEEGLKFMVYLQKENIIDESGMPKERFSAEFPKEGPSILRIQQVVRGDSAAYFCASSPSRSGLGSTEAFFGQGTRLTVV.

J is TRBJ1-1 and V is TRBV6-4, with D maybe TRBD1 (6 bases). Deletions cut 8 bases from V and 3 bases from J, with 19 bases between. The length of the CDR3 is 15 residues. In germline, CDR1 is MRHNA, CDR2 SNTAGT. This chain's CDR3 is CASRGRGARDTEAFF. DNA for the CDR3: TGTGCCAGCCGGGGGAGGGGGGCGCGGGACACTGAAGCTTTCTTT.

This clone was seen a handful of times. The rearrangement links TRBV30 to TRBJ1-2; maybe TRBD1 (6 bases). The germline CDR1 and CDR2 sequences are GTSNPN and SVGIG (reference sequence). Trimming left V 2 bases short and J 1 base short, with 8 bases between. The CDR3 totals 13 residues. CDR3 residues: CAWSMDSNYGYTF. The CDR3 DNA sequence: TGTGCCTGGAGTATGGACAGTAACTATGGCTACACCTTC.

This clone was observed a few times. J is TRBJ2-2 and V is TRBV21-1; TRBD1 reflects the table's D call only, with no check against the DNA. TRBV21-1 is termed a pseudogene. The CDR3 contains 18 residues. CDR3 DNA: TGTGCCAGCAGCAACAGGGGTAATCGGGACAGCTTCTCGGGGGAGCTGTTTTTT. Protein: CASSNRGNRDSFSGELFF.

This clone was recorded only once. The rearrangement links TRBV7-2 to TRBJ2-5, with TRBD2 identical over 8 bases. The J call could be wrong; TRBJ2-7 is a better fit for the DNA end. CDR3 length: 18 residues. Germline CDR1 SGHTA, CDR2 FQGNSA. The CDR3 loop is CASSLAPTTSASSYEQYF. In DNA, the CDR3 is TGTGCCAGCAGCTTAGCCCCAACGACTAGCGCGAGCTCCTACGAGCAGTACTTC.